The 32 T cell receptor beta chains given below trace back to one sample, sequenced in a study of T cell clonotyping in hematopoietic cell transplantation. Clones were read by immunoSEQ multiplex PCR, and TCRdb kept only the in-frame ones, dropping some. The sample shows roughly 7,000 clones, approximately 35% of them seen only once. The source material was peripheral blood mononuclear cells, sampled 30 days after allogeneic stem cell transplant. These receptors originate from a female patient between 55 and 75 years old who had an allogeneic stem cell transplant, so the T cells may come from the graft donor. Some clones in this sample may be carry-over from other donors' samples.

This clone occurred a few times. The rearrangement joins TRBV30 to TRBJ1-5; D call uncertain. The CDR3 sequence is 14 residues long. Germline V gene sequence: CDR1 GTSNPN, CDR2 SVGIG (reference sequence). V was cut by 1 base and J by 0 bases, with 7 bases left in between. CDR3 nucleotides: TGTGCCTGGAGTGAGGGCGTTAGCAATCAGCCCCAGCATTTT. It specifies CAWSEGVSNQPQHF.

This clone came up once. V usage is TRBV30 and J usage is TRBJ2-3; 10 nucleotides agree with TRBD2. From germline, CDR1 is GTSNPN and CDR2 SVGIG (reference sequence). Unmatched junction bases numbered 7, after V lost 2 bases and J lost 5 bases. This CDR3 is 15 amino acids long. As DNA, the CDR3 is TGTGCCTGGAGTCATTTAGCGGGGGGAATAGATACGCAGTATTTT. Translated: CAWSHLAGGIDTQYF.

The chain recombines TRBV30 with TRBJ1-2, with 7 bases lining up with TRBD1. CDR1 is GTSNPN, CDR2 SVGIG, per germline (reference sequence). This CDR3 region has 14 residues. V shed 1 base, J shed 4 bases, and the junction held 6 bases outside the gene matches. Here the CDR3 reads CAWSDRWTGYGYTF. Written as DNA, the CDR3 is TGTGCCTGGAGTGATCGCTGGACAGGCTATGGCTACACCTTC.

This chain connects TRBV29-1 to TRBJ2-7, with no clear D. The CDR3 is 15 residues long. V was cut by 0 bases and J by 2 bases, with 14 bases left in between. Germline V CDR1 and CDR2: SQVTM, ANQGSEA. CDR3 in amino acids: CSVEDGERPPYEQYF. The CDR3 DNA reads TGCAGCGTTGAAGATGGGGAAAGGCCACCCTACGAGCAGTACTTC.

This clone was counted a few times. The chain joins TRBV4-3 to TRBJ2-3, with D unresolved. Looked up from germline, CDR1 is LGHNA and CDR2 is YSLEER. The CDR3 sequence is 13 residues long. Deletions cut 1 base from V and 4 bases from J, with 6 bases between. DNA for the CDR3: TGCGCCAGCAGCCAAGGCTCACCAGATACGCAGTATTTT. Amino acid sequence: CASSQGSPDTQYF.

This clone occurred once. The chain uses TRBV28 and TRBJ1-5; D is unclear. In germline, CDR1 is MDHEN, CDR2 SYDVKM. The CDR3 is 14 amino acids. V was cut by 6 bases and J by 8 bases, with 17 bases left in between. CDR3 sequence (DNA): TGTGCCAGCAGCTCCGGCGGCGGTAGGGAGCCCCAGCATTTT. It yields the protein CASSSGGGREPQHF.

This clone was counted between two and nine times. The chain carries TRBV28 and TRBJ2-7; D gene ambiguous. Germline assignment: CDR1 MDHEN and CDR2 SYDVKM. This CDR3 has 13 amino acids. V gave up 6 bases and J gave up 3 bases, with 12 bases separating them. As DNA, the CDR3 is TGTGCCAGCAGCTCCCGCAGCCTCTACGAGCAGTACTTC. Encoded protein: CASSSRSLYEQYF.

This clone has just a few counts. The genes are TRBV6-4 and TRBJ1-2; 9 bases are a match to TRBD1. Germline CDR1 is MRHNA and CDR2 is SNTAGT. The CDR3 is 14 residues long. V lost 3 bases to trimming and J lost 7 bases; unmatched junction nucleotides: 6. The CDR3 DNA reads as TGTGCCAGCAGTGAACAGGGGGCTTTGGGTGGCTACACCTTC. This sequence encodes CASSEQGALGGYTF.

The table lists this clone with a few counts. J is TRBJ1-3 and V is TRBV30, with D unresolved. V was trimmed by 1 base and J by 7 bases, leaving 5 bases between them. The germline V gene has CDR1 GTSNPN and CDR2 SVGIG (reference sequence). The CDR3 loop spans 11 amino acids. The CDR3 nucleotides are TGTGCCTGGAGTGATACGAACACCATATATTTT. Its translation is CAWSDTNTIYF. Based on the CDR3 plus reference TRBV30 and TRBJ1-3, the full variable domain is SQTIHQWPATLVQPVGSPLSLECTVEGTSNPNLYWYRQAAGRGLQLLFYSVGIGQISSEVPQNLSASRPQDRQFILSSKKLLLSDSGFYLCAWSDTNTIYFGEGSWLTVV.

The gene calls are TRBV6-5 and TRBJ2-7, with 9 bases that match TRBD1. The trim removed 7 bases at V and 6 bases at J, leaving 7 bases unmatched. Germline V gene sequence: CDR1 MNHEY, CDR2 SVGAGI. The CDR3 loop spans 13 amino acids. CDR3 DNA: TGTGCCAGCACCTTGACAGGGGGAGGCGAGCAGTACTTC. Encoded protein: CASTLTGGGEQYF.

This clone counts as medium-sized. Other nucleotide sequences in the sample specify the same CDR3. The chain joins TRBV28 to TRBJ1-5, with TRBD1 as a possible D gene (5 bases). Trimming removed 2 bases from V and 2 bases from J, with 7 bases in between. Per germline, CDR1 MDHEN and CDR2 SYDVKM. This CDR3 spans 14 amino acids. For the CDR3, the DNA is TGTGCCAGCAGTTTAGACAGAGGCAATCAGCCCCAGCATTTT. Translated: CASSLDRGNQPQHF.

The CDR3 spells CASGQGDEQFF. As DNA, the CDR3 is TGTGCCAGCGGACAGGGCGACGAGCAGTTCTTC. V gene TRBV9 combines with J gene TRBJ2-1; 8 nucleotides align to TRBD1. Germline CDR1 SGDLS, CDR2 YYNGEE. The CDR3 spans 11 residues. V shed 7 bases and J 10 bases; nucleotides not matched to a gene: 4.

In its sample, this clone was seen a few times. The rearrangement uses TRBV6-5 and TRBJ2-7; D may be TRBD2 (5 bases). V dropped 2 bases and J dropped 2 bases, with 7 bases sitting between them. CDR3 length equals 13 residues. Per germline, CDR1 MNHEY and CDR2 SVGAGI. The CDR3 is CASSYGGTYEQYF. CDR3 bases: TGTGCCAGCAGTTACGGAGGTACCTACGAGCAGTACTTC.

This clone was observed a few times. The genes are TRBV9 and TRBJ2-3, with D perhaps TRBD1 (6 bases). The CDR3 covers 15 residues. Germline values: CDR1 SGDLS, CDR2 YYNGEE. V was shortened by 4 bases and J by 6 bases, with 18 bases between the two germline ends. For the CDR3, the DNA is TGTGCCAGCAGCCTGACAGGCTCACACTTGGATACGCAGTATTTT. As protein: CASSLTGSHLDTQYF.

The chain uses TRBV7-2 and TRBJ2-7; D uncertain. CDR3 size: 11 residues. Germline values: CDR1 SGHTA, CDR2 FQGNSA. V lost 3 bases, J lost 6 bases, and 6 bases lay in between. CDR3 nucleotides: TGTGCCAGCAGCTTTGCGTCCGAGCAGTACTTC. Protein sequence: CASSFASEQYF. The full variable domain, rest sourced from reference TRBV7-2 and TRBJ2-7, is GAGVSQSPSNKVTEKGKDVELRCDPISGHTALYWYRQSLGQGLEFLIYFQGNSAPDKSGLPSDRFSAERTGGSVSTLTIQRTQQEDSAVYLCASSFASEQYFGPGTRLTVT.

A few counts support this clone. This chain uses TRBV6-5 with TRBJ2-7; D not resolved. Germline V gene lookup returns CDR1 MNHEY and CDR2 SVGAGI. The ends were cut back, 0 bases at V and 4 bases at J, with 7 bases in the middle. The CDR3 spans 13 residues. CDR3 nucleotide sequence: TGTGCCAGCAGTTACTCCTCCCCGTACGAGCAGTACTTC. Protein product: CASSYSSPYEQYF.

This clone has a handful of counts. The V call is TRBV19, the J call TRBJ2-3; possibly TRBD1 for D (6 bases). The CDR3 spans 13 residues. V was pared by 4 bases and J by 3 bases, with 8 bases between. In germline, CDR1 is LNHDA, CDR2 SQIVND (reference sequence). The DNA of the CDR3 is TGTGCCAGTAGTACAACAGGGACAGATACGCAGTATTTT. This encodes CASSTTGTDTQYF.

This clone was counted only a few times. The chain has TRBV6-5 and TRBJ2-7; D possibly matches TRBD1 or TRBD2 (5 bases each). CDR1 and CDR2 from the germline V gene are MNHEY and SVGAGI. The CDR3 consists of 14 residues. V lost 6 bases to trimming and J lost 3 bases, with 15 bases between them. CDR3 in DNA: TGTGCCAGCAGGCCCTCCGGGACCCTCTACGAGCAGTACTTC. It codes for CASRPSGTLYEQYF.

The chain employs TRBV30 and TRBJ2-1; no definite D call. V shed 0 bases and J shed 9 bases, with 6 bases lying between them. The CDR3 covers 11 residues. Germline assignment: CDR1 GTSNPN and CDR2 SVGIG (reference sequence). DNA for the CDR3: TGTGCCTGGAGTGTACAGCTTGAGCAGTTCTTC. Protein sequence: CAWSVQLEQFF.

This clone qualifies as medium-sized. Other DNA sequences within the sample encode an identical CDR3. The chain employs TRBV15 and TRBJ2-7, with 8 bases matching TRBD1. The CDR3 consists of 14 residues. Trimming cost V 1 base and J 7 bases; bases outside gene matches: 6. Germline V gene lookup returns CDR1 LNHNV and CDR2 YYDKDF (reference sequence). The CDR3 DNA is TGTGCCACCAGCAGAGGTCAGGGGGCTAGAGAGCAGTACTTC. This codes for CATSRGQGAREQYF.

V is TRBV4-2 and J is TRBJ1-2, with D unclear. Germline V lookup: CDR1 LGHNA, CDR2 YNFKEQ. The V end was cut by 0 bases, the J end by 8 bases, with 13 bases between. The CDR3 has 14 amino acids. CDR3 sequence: CASSQDLATGGYTF. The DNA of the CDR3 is TGTGCCAGCAGCCAAGATTTGGCGACGGGCGGCTACACCTTC.

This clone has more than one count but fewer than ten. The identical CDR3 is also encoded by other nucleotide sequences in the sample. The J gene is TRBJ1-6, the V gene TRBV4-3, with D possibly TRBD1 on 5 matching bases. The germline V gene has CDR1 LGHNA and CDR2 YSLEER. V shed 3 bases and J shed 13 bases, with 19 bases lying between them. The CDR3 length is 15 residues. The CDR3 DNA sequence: TGCGCCAGCAGCCAGGACTCCGGGACTGGTTCGCCCCTCCACTTT. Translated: CASSQDSGTGSPLHF.

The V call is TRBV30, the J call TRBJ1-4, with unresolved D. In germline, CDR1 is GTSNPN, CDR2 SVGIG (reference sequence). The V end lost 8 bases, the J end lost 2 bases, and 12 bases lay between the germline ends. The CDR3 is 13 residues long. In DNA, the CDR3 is TGTGCCGTCCAGAGGGTCACTAATGAAAAACTGTTTTTT. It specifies CAVQRVTNEKLFF.

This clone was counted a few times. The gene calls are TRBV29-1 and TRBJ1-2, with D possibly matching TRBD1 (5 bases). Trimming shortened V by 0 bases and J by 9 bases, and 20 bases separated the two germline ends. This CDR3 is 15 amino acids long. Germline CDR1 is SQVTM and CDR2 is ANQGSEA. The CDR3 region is CSVEDLSVGQASYTF. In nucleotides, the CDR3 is TGCAGCGTTGAAGATCTTTCTGTGGGGCAGGCCAGCTACACCTTC. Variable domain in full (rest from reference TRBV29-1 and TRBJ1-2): SAVISQKPSRDICQRGTSLTIQCQVDSQVTMMFWYRQQPGQSLTLIATANQGSEATYESGFVIDKFPISRPNLTFSTLTVSNMSPEDSSIYLCSVEDLSVGQASYTFGSGTRLTVV.

The CDR3 sequence: CSVEFAGAGGYTF. CDR3 DNA: TGCAGCGTTGAGTTTGCGGGGGCTGGCGGCTACACCTTC. The chain employs TRBV29-1 and TRBJ1-2, with D possibly TRBD1 on 6 matching bases. The CDR3 has 13 residues. The germline gives CDR1 SQVTM, CDR2 ANQGSEA. The ends were cut back, 3 bases at V and 8 bases at J, with 16 bases in the middle.

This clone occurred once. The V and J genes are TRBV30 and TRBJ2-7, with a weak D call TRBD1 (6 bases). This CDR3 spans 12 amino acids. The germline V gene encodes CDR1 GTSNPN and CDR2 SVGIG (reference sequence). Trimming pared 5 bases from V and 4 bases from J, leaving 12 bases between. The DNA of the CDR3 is TGTGCCTGGTCACAGGGTAGTTACGAGCAGTACTTC. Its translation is CAWSQGSYEQYF.

CDR3 bases: TGTGCCAGCAGTGACTACTTCGGTGGGGGCCACACTGAAGCTTTCTTT. This encodes CASSDYFGGGHTEAFF. V gene TRBV25-1 combines with J gene TRBJ1-1; maybe TRBD1 (6 bases). The CDR3 is 16 residues long. Trimming shortened V by 3 bases and J by 3 bases, and 17 bases separated the two germline ends. Germline loops: CDR1 MGHDK, CDR2 SYGVNS.

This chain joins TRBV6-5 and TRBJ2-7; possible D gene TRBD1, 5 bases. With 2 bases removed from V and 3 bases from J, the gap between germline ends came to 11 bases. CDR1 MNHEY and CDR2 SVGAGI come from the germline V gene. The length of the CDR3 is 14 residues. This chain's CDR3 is CASSYDRDSYEQYF. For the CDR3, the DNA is TGTGCCAGCAGTTACGACAGAGATAGCTACGAGCAGTACTTC.

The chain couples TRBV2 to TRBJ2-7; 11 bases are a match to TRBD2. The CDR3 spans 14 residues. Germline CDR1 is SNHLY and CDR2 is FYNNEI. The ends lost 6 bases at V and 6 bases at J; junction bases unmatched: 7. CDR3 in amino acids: CASSPTSGVGEQYF. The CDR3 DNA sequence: TGTGCCAGCAGCCCGACTAGCGGGGTGGGCGAGCAGTACTTC.

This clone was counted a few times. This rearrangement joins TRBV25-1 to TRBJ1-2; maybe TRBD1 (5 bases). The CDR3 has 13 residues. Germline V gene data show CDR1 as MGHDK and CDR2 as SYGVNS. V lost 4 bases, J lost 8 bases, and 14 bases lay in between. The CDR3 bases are TGTGCCAGCAGTGCTGGGGGGTCTCGGGGCTACACCTTC. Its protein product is CASSAGGSRGYTF.

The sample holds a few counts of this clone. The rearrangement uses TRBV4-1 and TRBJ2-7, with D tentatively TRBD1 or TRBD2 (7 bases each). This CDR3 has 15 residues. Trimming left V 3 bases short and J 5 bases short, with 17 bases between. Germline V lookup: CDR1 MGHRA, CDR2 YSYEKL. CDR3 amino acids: CASSHTLGGGDEQYF. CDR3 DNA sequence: TGCGCCAGCAGCCATACCCTGGGAGGGGGCGACGAGCAGTACTTC.

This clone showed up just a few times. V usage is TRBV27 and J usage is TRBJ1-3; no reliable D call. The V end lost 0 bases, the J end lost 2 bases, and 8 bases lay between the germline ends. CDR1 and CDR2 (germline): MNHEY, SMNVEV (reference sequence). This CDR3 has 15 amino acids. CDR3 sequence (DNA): TGTGCCAGCAGTTTATCCGGGTTTGCTGGAAACACCATATATTTT. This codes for CASSLSGFAGNTIYF.